These 21 T cell receptor beta chains share one sample of origin, sequenced in a study of T cell responses to AZD1222 COVID-19 vaccine. Produced via immunoSEQ multiplex PCR; TCRdb's table is partial and in-frame only. The data contain 190,000 or so clones, roughly 92% of them singletons. The sequencing here drew on peripheral blood, taken 28 days after the second AZD1222 dose. These receptor sequences come from an adult who received the AZD1222 COVID-19 vaccine.

This chain uses TRBV12-3 or TRBV12-4 with TRBJ2-3; D ambiguous. This CDR3 comprises 12 residues. V shed 2 bases and J shed 5 bases, with 5 bases lying between them. This chain's CDR3 is CASSLQGDTQYF. The CDR3 nucleotides are TGTGCCAGCAGTTTACAAGGAGATACGCAGTATTTT.

The rearrangement uses TRBV28 and TRBJ1-1; D uncertain. CDR3 length equals 13 residues. The V gene lost 7 bases and the J gene lost 3 bases, with 12 bases spanning the gap. CDR1 is MDHEN and CDR2 is SYDVKM in the germline V gene. CDR3 nucleotide sequence: TGTGCCAGCACCTATCCCCCTGACACTGAAGCTTTCTTT. It translates to CASTYPPDTEAFF. Drawing the rest from reference TRBV28 and TRBJ1-1, the complete variable domain is DVKVTQSSRYLVKRTGEKVFLECVQDMDHENMFWYRQDPGLGLRLIYFSYDVKMKEKGDIPEGYSVSREKKERFSLILESASTNQTSMYLCASTYPPDTEAFFGQGTRLTVV.

This clone was counted once. This chain links TRBV5-4 with TRBJ2-1, with 10 bases that match TRBD1. Germline V lookup: CDR1 SGHNT, CDR2 YYREEE (reference sequence). Trimming took 7 bases from V and 3 from J; bases not matched to a gene: 7. This CDR3 comprises 15 residues. CDR3 amino acids: CASAGTGDLYNEQFF. The CDR3 DNA reads TGTGCCAGCGCAGGGACAGGGGATCTCTACAATGAGCAGTTCTTC.

The chain uses TRBV7-8 and TRBJ2-1; 7 nucleotides line up with TRBD1. Per the germline V gene, CDR1 is SGHVS and CDR2 is FQNEAQ. This CDR3 region has 14 residues. V lost 5 bases and J lost 9; bases outside the gene matches: 10. The CDR3 nucleotides are TGTGCCAGCAGCCTTGTGACAGGGTCCAGTGAGCAGTTCTTC. Protein: CASSLVTGSSEQFF.

The chain carries TRBV29-1 and TRBJ2-3; TRBD2 matches 11 bases. Germline lookup yields CDR1 SQVTM and CDR2 ANQGSEA. The CDR3 contains 16 residues. V was pared by 7 bases and J by 1 base, with 10 bases of the junction left unmatched. CDR3 DNA: TGCAGCGCGCTAGGTCTAGCGGGGGGAGGCACAGATACGCAGTATTTT. This translates into CSALGLAGGGTDTQYF.

This clone was observed a handful of times. This sequence joins TRBV21-1 and TRBJ1-1. TRBV21-1 counts as a pseudogene. The CDR3 loop spans 17 amino acids. CDR3 coding DNA: TGTGCCAGCAGCAAAGGAGGTGTGAGGGGGGTAGGGACTGAAGCTTTCTTT. Its translation is CASSKGGVRGVGTEAFF.

This chain uses TRBV6-5 with TRBJ1-1; D unresolved. The germline CDR1 and CDR2 sequences are MNHEY and SVGAGI. This CDR3 region has 16 residues. V gave up 4 bases and J gave up 0 bases, with 15 bases separating them. The DNA for the CDR3 is TGTGCCAGCAGTTCCTTAGGCGGCGGCATGAACACTGAAGCTTTCTTT. Protein: CASSSLGGGMNTEAFF.

The V and J genes are TRBV28 and TRBJ1-2; 8 positions agree with TRBD1. Germline CDR1 is MDHEN and CDR2 is SYDVKM. Trimming removed 4 bases from V and 8 bases from J; junction bases left unmatched: 9. This CDR3 contains 14 residues. CDR3 residues: CASSSEDRVGGYTF. Written as DNA, the CDR3 is TGTGCCAGCAGTTCCGAGGACAGGGTTGGCGGCTACACCTTC.

The rearrangement links TRBV20-1 to TRBJ2-5; 11 bases are shared with TRBD2. This CDR3 spans 10 amino acids. V shed 5 bases, J shed 13 bases, and the junction held 3 bases outside the gene matches. Per germline, CDR1 DFQATT and CDR2 SNEGSKA (reference sequence). CDR3 loop: CSASTSGGYF. The CDR3 DNA reads as TGCAGTGCTTCTACTAGCGGGGGGTACTTC.

V gene TRBV3-1 (or the pseudogene TRBV3-2) combines with J gene TRBJ1-2; D remains ambiguous. CDR3 length equals 11 residues. V lost 7 bases to trimming and J lost 8 bases, with 11 bases between them. CDR1 LGHDT and CDR2 YNNKEL come from the germline V gene (reference sequence). The CDR3: CASNSDGGYTF. In nucleotides, the CDR3 is TGTGCCAGCAATTCGGATGGGGGCTACACCTTC.

The chain uses TRBV7-9 and TRBJ2-3; possible D gene TRBD1, 6 bases. From germline, CDR1 is SEHNR and CDR2 FQNEAQ (reference sequence). CDR3 length: 16 amino acids. Trimming removed 5 bases at V and 1 base at J, with 16 bases between. The DNA for the CDR3 is TGTGCCAGCAGCCCGGGACAAGGGTTGGGCACAGATACGCAGTATTTT. It encodes CASSPGQGLGTDTQYF.

Here the CDR3 DNA reads TGCGCCAGCAGGCAAATGAACACCGGGGAGCTGTTTTTT. Protein sequence: CASRQMNTGELFF. The V gene is TRBV10-1, the J gene TRBJ2-2; the D is unclear. Germline V gene sequence: CDR1 WNHNN, CDR2 SYGVQD (reference sequence). The V gene lost 6 bases and the J gene lost 1 base, with 6 bases spanning the gap. This CDR3 comprises 13 residues.

V gene TRBV7-8 combines with J gene TRBJ2-7, with D perhaps assigned TRBD1 or TRBD2 (5 bases each). CDR3 length: 14 amino acids. CDR1 and CDR2 from the germline V gene are SGHVS and FQNEAQ. V lost 0 bases and J lost 6, with 12 bases in between. The CDR3 spells CASSLAGTESEQYF. The CDR3 region has the DNA TGTGCCAGCAGCTTAGCCGGGACGGAATCCGAGCAGTACTTC.

The rearrangement links TRBV14 to TRBJ2-1, with D tentatively TRBD2 (7 bases). CDR3 length: 15 residues. Germline V gene sequence: CDR1 SGHDN, CDR2 FVKESK. The V and J ends lost 1 base and 10 bases respectively, with 17 bases between them. Here the CDR3 reads CASSQVEGGPYEQFF. CDR3 coding DNA: TGTGCCAGCAGCCAAGTAGAGGGGGGGCCCTACGAGCAGTTCTTC. The whole variable domain, remainder taken from reference TRBV14 and TRBJ2-1, is EAGVTQFPSHSVIEKGQTVTLRCDPISGHDNLYWYRRVMGKEIKFLLHFVKESKQDESGMPNNRFLAERTGGTYSTLKVQPAELEDSGVYFCASSQVEGGPYEQFFGPGTRLTVL.

The V call is TRBV27, the J call TRBJ1-1; TRBD1 agrees at 7 bases. CDR1 is MNHEY, CDR2 SMNVEV, per germline (reference sequence). CDR3 length: 13 amino acids. The V and J ends lost 2 bases and 7 bases, in that order; junction bases with no gene match: 4. CDR3 sequence reads: CASSLQGQIEAFF. The CDR3, as DNA: TGTGCCAGCAGTTTACAGGGACAGATTGAAGCTTTCTTT.

This chain uses TRBV7-9 with TRBJ1-4, with D perhaps matching TRBD1 (5 bases). This CDR3 is 16 amino acids long. Trimming removed 8 bases at V and 0 bases at J, with 16 bases between. Looked up from germline, CDR1 is SEHNR and CDR2 is FQNEAQ (reference sequence). The CDR3 protein is CASSDKGAPTNEKLFF. The CDR3 DNA follows: TGTGCCAGCTCAGATAAAGGGGCCCCAACTAATGAAAAACTGTTTTTT. The full variable domain, with the rest looked up from reference TRBV7-9 and TRBJ1-4, is DTGVSQNPRHKITKRGQNVTFRCDPISEHNRLYWYRQTLGQGPEFLTYFQNEAQLEKSRLLSDRFSAERPKGSFSTLEIQRTEQGDSAMYLCASSDKGAPTNEKLFFGSGTQLSVL.

The chain links TRBV7-8 to TRBJ1-2; the D is unclear. The CDR3 is made up of 15 amino acids. V was pared by 4 bases and J by 5 bases, with 17 bases between. Germline-derived CDR1 and CDR2 are SGHVS and FQNEAQ. The CDR3 region is CASSSAVSSGYGYTF. CDR3 in DNA: TGTGCCAGCAGCTCGGCAGTTTCAAGTGGGTATGGCTACACCTTC. Full variable domain (missing parts from reference TRBV7-8 and TRBJ1-2): GAGVSQSPRYKVAKRGQDVALRCDPISGHVSLFWYQQALGQGPEFLTYFQNEAQLDKSGLPSDRFFAERPEGSVSTLKIQRTQQEDSAVYLCASSSAVSSGYGYTFGSGTRLTVV.

The V gene is TRBV29-1, the J gene TRBJ1-2; the D gene is possibly TRBD1 (6 bases). V lost 7 bases and J 4 bases, leaving 19 bases between the germline ends. The CDR3 sequence is 14 residues long. Per germline, CDR1 SQVTM and CDR2 ANQGSEA. This CDR3 reads CSAPSGGGGYGYTF. The DNA of the CDR3 is TGCAGCGCCCCCAGCGGGGGCGGGGGCTATGGCTACACCTTC.

The V gene is TRBV11-2, the J gene TRBJ2-1; D is possibly TRBD1 or TRBD2 (5 bases each). The CDR3 has 17 amino acids. The ends were cut back, 4 bases at V and 5 bases at J, with 21 bases in the middle. Germline assignment: CDR1 SGHAT and CDR2 FQNNGV. The CDR3 reads CASSSREGRLRNNEQFF. DNA of the CDR3: TGTGCCAGCAGCTCCAGAGAGGGACGATTGAGAAACAATGAGCAGTTCTTC. The full variable domain, in which reference TRBV11-2 and TRBJ2-1 provide the parts outside the CDR3, is EAGVAQSPRYKIIEKRQSVAFWCNPISGHATLYWYQQILGQGPKLLIQFQNNGVVDDSQLPKDRFSAERLKGVDSTLKIQPAKLEDSAVYLCASSSREGRLRNNEQFFGPGTRLTVL.

The chain combines TRBV2 with TRBJ1-6; D is ambiguous. The V gene lost 3 bases and the J gene lost 11 bases, with 14 bases spanning the gap. Looked up from germline, CDR1 is SNHLY and CDR2 is FYNNEI. There are 14 residues in the CDR3. DNA of the CDR3: TGTGCCAGCAGTGAGAGGCCTCTTAGCCCACCCCTCCACTTT. This gives the protein CASSERPLSPPLHF.

This clone occurred once. The chain combines TRBV2 with TRBJ2-1; 12 positions match TRBD2. In germline, CDR1 is SNHLY, CDR2 FYNNEI. Trimming cost V 5 bases and J 6 bases; bases outside gene matches: 5. The CDR3 runs to 15 residues. The CDR3 sequence is CASSTGLAGLNEQFF. CDR3 DNA sequence: TGTGCCAGCAGTACCGGACTAGCGGGGCTCAATGAGCAGTTCTTC. Based on the CDR3 plus reference TRBV2 and TRBJ2-1, the full variable domain is EPEVTQTPSHQVTQMGQEVILRCVPISNHLYFYWYRQILGQKVEFLVSFYNNEISEKSEIFDDQFSVERPDGSNFTLKIRSTKLEDSAMYFCASSTGLAGLNEQFFGPGTRLTVL.